This T cell receptor beta chain was documented in a study of blood T cell repertoires in COVID-19 (dated by TCRdb to 2019 to 2021). General notes on the study: Samples from collaborators originated in the United States, Italy and Spain and spanned both the acute and convalescent phases of COVID-19. The samples were drawn from the first 160 participants of the ongoing ImmuneRACE study and from some 1,300 subjects provided by 6 global collaborators. A de-identified subject ID, COVID-19 status, age in years and sex were almost always included in the sample metadata. A freely available public database, intended as a resource for researchers studying the immune response to SARS-CoV-2, is where the repertoires were released. Where HLA class I and class II types were available, the types were taken from metadata supplied by the sample provider, not from assay-based typing. The material from the prospective study consisted of cDNA or gDNA derived from T cells, B-cell-depleted T cells, or PBMCs. Subjects who had been exposed to COVID-19, were actively infected with it, or had recovered from it provided the deeply sampled blood TCRbeta repertoires that made up the dataset. The study at large found these results: The quantity of clinical and demographic metadata differed by source and by participant and was supplied without curation.

TCRbeta CDR3 regions were amplified from genomic DNA using the immunoSEQ Assay, a bias-controlled multiplex PCR. As for the original processing: Within the assay, amplification of reference gene primers was used to estimate how many nucleated cells each sample contained. To quantify the absolute abundance of each unique TCRbeta CDR3 rearrangement, sequence reads were collapsed and filtered. Productive Simpson clonality was computed per sample as the square root of Simpson's diversity index over productive rearrangements. This is the immuneACCESS table as TCRdb keeps it, with only in-frame sequences that have V and J called. A part of the clones is gone; compared with another copy, unresolved V genes explain less than half, and the rest is unexplained. V and J calls and clone size are given by that table; D and trimming were obtained from the DNA. The sample profile shows roughly 120,000 clones; more than 70% of them were found once. The ten largest clones represent approximately 1.8% of the sample.

Each collaborating institution followed its own protocols to collect whole blood in K2EDTA tubes. For TCRbeta analysis, collaborators shipped samples in one of three forms: frozen whole blood, isolated PBMCs, or DNA extracted from either of those sample types. Of note for this clone: It has no known antigen specificity. No base qualities exist here, and no much larger clone lies one base off it.

The CDR3 runs 13 amino acids, cysteine and phenylalanine included. The sequence is cut down to CDR3 DNA, 39 bases in frame from base 1. From V the trimming removes 8 bases and from J it removes 9 bases, while the gene matches leave 9 bases of the junction unaccounted for. For CDR1 and CDR2, the germline V gene lists MNHEY and SVGAGI. This TCR came from a man in his 70s with acute or convalescent COVID-19. Material: peripheral blood. This sequence uses TRBV6-5 and TRBJ2-1, with 8 bases in between that match TRBD2. The CDR3 amino acid sequence is: CASSRPSGGEQFF. The DNA sequence is given as TGTGCCAGCTCCCGCCCGAGCGGGGGTGAGCAGTTCTTC.